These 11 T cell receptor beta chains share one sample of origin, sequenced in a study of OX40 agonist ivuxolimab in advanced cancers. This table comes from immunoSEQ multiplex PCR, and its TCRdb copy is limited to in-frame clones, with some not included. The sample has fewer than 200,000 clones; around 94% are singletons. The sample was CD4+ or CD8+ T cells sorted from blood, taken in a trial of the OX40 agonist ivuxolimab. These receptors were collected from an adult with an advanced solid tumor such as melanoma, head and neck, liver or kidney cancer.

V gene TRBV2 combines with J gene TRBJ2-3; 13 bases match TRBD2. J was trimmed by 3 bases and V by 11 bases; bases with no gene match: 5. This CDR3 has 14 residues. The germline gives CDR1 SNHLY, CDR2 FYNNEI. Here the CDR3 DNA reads TGTGCCGTGGGGACTAGCGGGAAGACAGATACGCAGTATTTT. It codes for CAVGTSGKTDTQYF.

The CDR3 DNA follows: TGTGCCAGTAGTATCAGGGAGGGTAGTGAAAAACTGTTTTTT. Protein product: CASSIREGSEKLFF. The rearrangement links TRBV19 to TRBJ1-4; TRBD1 is a possible D gene (5 bases). V was pared by 3 bases and J by 7 bases, with 12 bases between. The length of the CDR3 is 14 residues. Germline assignment: CDR1 LNHDA and CDR2 SQIVND (reference sequence).

The CDR3 sequence is CASSILVDTGELFF. CDR3 in DNA: TGTGCCAGTAGTATTTTAGTGGACACCGGGGAGCTGTTTTTT. The chain employs TRBV19 and TRBJ2-2; D is undetermined. The CDR3 covers 14 residues. V was pared by 3 bases and J by 3 bases, with 8 bases between. Germline V lookup: CDR1 LNHDA, CDR2 SQIVND (reference sequence).

The CDR3 DNA follows: TGTGCCAGCAGTTACTCGACAGACACAGATACGCAGTATTTT. Its protein product is CASSYSTDTDTQYF. The V and J genes are TRBV6-6 and TRBJ2-3; D perhaps matches TRBD1 (5 bases). CDR1 and CDR2 from the germline V gene are MNHNY and SVGAGI (reference sequence). V gave up 0 bases and J gave up 2 bases, with 6 bases separating them. This CDR3 comprises 14 residues.

The CDR3 region has the DNA TGTGCCAGTGCCGGACTAGCGACCTACAATGAGCAGTTCTTC. The encoded protein is CASAGLATYNEQFF. The V and J genes are TRBV19 and TRBJ2-1, with 9 bases that match TRBD2. Per the germline V gene, CDR1 is LNHDA and CDR2 is SQIVND (reference sequence). The CDR3 runs to 14 residues. J gave up 2 bases and V 8 bases, and 4 bases lay outside the gene matches.

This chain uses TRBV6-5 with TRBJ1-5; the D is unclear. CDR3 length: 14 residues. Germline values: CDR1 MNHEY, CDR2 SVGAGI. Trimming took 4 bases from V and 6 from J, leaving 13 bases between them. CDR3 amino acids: CASSLSGRSQPQHF. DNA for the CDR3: TGTGCCAGCAGTTTGTCGGGCCGGAGTCAGCCCCAGCATTTT.

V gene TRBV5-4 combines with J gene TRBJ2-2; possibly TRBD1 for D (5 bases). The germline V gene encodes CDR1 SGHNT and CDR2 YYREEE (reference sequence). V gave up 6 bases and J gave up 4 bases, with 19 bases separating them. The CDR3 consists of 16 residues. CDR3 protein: CASKPIQGGPTGELFF. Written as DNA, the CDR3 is TGTGCCAGCAAGCCAATCCAGGGTGGTCCCACCGGGGAGCTGTTTTTT. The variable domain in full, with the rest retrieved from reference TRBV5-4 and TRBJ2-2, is ETGVTQSPTHLIKTRGQQVTLRCSSQSGHNTVSWYQQALGQGPQFIFQYYREEENGRGNFPPRFSGLQFPNYSSELNVNALELDDSALYLCASKPIQGGPTGELFFGEGSRLTVL.

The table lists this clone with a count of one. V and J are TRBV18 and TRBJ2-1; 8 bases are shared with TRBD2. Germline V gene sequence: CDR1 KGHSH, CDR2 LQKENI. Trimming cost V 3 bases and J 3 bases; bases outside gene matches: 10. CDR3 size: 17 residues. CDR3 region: CASSPENAGGFYNEQFF. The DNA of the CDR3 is TGTGCCAGCTCACCCGAAAATGCGGGGGGCTTCTACAATGAGCAGTTCTTC.

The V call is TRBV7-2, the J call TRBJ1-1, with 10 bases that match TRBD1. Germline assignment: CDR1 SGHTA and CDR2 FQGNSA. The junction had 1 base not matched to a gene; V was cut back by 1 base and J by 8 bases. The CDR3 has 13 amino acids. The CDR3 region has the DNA TGTGCCAGCAGCTTAGTGGGACAGGGGGAAGCTTTCTTT. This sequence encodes CASSLVGQGEAFF.

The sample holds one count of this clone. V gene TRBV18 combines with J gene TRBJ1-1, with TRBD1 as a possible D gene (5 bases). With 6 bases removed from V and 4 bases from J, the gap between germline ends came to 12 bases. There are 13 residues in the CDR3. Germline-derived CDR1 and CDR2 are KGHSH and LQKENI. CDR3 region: CASSNDRSTEAFF. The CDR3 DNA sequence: TGTGCCAGCTCCAACGACAGAAGCACTGAAGCTTTCTTT.

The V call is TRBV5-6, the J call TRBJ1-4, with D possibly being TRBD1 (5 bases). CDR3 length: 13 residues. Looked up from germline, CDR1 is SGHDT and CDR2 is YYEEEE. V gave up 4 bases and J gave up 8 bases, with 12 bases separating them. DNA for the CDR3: TGTGCCAGCAGCGGGGCAGGGAGGGAAAAACTGTTTTTT. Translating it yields CASSGAGREKLFF.